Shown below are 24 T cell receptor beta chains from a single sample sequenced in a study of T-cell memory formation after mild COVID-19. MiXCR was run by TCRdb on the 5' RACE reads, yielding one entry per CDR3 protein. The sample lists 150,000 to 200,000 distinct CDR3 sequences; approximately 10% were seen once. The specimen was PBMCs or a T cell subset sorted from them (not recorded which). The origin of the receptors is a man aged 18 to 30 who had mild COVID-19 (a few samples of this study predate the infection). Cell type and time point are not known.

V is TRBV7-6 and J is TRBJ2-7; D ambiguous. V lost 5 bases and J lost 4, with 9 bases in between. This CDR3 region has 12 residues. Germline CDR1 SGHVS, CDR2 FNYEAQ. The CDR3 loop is CASSPNLYEQYF. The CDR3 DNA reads TGTGCCAGCAGCCCAAACCTATACGAGCAGTACTTC.

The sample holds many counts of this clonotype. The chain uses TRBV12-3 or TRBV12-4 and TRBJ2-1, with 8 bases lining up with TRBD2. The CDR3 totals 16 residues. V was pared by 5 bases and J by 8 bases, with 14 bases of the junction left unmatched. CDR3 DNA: TGTGCCAGCAGTAACAACCGGGGGGGCGGGTCTTATGAGCAGTTCTTC. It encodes CASSNNRGGGSYEQFF.

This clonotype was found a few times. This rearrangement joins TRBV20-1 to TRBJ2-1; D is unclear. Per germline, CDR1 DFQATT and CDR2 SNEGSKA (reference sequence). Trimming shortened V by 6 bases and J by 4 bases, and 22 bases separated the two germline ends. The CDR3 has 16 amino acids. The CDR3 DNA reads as TGCAGTGCCCCGATGCCACGAATGACGGCTTACAATGAGCAGTTCTTC. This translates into CSAPMPRMTAYNEQFF.

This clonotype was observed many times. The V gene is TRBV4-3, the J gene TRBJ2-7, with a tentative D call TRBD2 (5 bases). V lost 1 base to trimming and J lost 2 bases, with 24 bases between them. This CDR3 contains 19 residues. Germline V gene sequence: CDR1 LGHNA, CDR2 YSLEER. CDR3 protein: CASSQGRSSRPPSAYEQYF. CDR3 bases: TGCGCCAGCAGCCAAGGGAGATCTAGCCGCCCCCCTTCAGCCTACGAGCAGTACTTC.

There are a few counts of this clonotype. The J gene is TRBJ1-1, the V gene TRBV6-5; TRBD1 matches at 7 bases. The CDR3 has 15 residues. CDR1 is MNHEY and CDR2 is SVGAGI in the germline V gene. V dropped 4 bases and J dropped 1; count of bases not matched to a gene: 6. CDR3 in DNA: TGTGCCAGCAGTTCAGGGGGTAACAAGAACACTGAAGCTTTCTTT. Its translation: CASSSGGNKNTEAFF.

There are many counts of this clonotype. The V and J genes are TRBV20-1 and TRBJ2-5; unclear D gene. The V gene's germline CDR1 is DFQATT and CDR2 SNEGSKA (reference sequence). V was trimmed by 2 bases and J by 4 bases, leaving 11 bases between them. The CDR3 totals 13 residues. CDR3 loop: CSARWAGGETQYF. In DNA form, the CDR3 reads TGCAGTGCTAGATGGGCAGGTGGAGAGACCCAGTACTTC.

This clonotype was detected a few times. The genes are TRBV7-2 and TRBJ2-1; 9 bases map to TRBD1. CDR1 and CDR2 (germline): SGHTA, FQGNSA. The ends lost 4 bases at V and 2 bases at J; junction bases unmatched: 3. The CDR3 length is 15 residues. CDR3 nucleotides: TGTGCCAGCAGCTACCGGGACAGGGCCTACAATGAGCAGTTCTTC. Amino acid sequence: CASSYRDRAYNEQFF. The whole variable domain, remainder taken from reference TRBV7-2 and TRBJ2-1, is GAGVSQSPSNKVTEKGKDVELRCDPISGHTALYWYRQSLGQGLEFLIYFQGNSAPDKSGLPSDRFSAERTGGSVSTLTIQRTQQEDSAVYLCASSYRDRAYNEQFFGPGTRLTVL.

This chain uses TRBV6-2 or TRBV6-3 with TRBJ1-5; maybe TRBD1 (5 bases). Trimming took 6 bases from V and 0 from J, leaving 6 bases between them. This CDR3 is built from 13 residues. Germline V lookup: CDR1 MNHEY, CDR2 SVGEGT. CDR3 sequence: CASRTASNQPQHF. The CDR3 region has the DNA TGTGCCAGCAGGACAGCTAGCAATCAGCCCCAGCATTTT.

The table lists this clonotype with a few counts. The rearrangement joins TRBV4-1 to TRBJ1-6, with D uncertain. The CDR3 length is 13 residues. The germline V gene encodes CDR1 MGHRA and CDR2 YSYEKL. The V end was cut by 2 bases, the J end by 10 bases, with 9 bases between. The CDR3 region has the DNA TGCGCCAGCAGCCAACGGGGTTACTCACCCCTCCACTTT. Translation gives CASSQRGYSPLHF.

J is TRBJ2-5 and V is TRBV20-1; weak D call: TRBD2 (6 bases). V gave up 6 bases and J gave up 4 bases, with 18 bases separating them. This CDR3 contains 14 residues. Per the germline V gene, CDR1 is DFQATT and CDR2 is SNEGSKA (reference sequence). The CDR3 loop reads CSASAGRAGETQYF. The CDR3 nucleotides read TGCAGTGCCAGTGCGGGAAGGGCTGGAGAGACCCAGTACTTC.

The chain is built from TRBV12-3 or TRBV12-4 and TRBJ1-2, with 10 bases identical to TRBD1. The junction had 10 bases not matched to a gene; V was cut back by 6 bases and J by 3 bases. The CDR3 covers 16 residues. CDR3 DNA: TGTGCCAGCAGGGAGGACAGGGGGGGCTCCGACTATGGCTACACCTTC. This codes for CASREDRGGSDYGYTF.

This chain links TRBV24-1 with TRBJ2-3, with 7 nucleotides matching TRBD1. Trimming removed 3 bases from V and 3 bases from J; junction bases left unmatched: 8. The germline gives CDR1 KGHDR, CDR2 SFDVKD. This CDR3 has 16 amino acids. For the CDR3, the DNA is TGTGCCACCAGTGATACACAGGGGACGGGGACAGATACGCAGTATTTT. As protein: CATSDTQGTGTDTQYF.

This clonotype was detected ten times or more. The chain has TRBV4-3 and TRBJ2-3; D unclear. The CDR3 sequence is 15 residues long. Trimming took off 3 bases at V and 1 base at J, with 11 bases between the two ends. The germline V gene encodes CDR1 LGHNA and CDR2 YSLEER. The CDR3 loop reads CASSQEPLGTDTQYF. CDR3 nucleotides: TGCGCCAGCAGCCAGGAACCCCTGGGCACAGATACGCAGTATTTT.

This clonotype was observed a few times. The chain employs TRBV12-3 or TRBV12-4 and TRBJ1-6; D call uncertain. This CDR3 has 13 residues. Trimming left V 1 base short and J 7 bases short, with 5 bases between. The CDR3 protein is CASSLVRNSPLHF. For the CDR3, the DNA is TGTGCCAGCAGTTTAGTACGAAATTCACCCCTCCACTTT.

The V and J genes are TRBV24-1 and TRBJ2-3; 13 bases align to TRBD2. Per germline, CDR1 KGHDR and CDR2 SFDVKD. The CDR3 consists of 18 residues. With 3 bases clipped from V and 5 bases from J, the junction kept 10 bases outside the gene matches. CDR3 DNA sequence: TGTGCCACCAGTGATGCGCGAACTAGCGGGGGGGTTGGAGATACGCAGTATTTT. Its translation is CATSDARTSGGVGDTQYF.

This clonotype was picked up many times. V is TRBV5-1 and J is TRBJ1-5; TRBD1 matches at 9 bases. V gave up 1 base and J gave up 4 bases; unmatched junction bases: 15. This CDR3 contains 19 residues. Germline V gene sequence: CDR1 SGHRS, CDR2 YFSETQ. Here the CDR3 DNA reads TGCGCCAGCAGCTTGTTGCCGCCAGTCCCGGGACAGGGAAATCAGCCCCAGCATTTT. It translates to CASSLLPPVPGQGNQPQHF.

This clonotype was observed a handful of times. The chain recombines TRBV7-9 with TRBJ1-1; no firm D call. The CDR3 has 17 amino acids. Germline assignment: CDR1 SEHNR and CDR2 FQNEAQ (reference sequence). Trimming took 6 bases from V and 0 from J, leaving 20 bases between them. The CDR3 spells CASRPPGGNSMNTEAFF. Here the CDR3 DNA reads TGTGCCAGCAGACCCCCGGGAGGGAATAGTATGAACACTGAAGCTTTCTTT. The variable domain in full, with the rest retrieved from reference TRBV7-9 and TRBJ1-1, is DTGVSQNPRHKITKRGQNVTFRCDPISEHNRLYWYRQTLGQGPEFLTYFQNEAQLEKSRLLSDRFSAERPKGSFSTLEIQRTEQGDSAMYLCASRPPGGNSMNTEAFFGQGTRLTVV.

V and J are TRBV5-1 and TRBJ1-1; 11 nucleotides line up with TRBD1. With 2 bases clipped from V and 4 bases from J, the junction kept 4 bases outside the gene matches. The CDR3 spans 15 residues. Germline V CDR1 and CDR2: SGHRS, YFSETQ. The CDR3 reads CASSFGTGGSTEAFF. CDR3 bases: TGCGCCAGCAGCTTCGGGACAGGGGGATCCACTGAAGCTTTCTTT.

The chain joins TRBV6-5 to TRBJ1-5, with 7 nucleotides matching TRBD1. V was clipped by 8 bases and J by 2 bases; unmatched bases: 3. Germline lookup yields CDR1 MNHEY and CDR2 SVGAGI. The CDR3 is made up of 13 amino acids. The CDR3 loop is CASQTGRNQPQHF. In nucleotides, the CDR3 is TGTGCCAGCCAGACAGGGCGCAATCAGCCCCAGCATTTT.

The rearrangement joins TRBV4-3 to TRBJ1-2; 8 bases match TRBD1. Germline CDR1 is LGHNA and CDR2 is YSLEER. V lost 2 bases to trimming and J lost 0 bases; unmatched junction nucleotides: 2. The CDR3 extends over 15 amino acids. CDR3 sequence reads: CASSQRTGSNYGYTF. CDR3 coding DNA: TGCGCCAGCAGCCAAAGGACAGGGTCTAACTATGGCTACACCTTC.

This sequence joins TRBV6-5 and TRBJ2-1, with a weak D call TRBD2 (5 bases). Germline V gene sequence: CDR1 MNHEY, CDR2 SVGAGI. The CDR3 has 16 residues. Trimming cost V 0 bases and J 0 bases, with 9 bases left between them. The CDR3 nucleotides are TGTGCCAGCAGTTACTCTCGGGGAAGCTCCTACAATGAGCAGTTCTTC. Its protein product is CASSYSRGSSYNEQFF.

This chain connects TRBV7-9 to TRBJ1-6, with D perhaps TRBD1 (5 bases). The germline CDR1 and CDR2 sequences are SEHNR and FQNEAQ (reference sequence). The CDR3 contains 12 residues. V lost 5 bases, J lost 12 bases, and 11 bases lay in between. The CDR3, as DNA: TGTGCCAGCAGCACGACAGTTCTACCCCTCCACTTT. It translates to CASSTTVLPLHF.

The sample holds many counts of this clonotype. The DNA of the CDR3 is TGTGCCAGCAGCCAAGTTGGCGGTTCTAGCACAGATACGCAGTATTTT. Its translation is CASSQVGGSSTDTQYF. The J gene is TRBJ2-3, the V gene TRBV4-2; D is unclear. V dropped 1 base and J dropped 0 bases, with 11 bases sitting between them. The CDR3 loop spans 16 amino acids. Germline V gene lookup returns CDR1 LGHNA and CDR2 YNFKEQ.

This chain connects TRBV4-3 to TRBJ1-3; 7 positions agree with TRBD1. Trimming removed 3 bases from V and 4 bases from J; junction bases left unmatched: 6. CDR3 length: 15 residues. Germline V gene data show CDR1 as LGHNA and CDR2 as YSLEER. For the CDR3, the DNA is TGCGCCAGCAGCCAGGGATGGGACAGAGGAAACACCATATATTTT. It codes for CASSQGWDRGNTIYF.